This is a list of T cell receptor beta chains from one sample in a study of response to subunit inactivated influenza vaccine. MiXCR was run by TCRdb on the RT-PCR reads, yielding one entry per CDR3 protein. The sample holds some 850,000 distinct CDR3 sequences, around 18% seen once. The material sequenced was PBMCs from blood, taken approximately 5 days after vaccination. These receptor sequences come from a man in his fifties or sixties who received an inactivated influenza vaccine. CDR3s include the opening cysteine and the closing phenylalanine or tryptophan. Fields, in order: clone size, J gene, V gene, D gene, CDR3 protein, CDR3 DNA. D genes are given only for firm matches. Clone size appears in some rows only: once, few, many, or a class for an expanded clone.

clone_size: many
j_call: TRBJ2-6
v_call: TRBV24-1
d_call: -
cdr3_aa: CATSDPGSGANVLTF
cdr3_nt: TGTGCCACCAGTGATCCGGGCTCTGGGGCCAACGTCCTGACTTTC

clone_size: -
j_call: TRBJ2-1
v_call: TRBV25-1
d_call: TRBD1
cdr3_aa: CASSVRGQGGYNEQFF
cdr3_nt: TGTGCCAGCAGTGTCCGGGGACAGGGTGGCTACAATGAGCAGTTCTTC

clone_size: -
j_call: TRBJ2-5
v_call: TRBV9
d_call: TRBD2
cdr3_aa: CASNEGTTPQETQYF
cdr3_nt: TGTGCCAGCAACGAGGGGACTACACCCCAAGAGACCCAGTACTTC

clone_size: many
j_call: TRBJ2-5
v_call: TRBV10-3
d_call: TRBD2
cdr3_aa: CAISEERGVGETQYF
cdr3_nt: TGTGCCATCAGCGAAGAACGGGGGGTGGGGGAGACCCAGTACTTC

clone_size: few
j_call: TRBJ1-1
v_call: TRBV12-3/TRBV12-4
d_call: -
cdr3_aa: CASIWGGAYTEAFF
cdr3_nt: TGTGCCAGCATCTGGGGGGGGGCATACACTGAAGCTTTCTTT

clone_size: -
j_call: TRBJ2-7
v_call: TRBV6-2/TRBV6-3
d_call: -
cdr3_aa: CATSGALEQYF
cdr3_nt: TGTGCCACCAGCGGTGCCCTCGAGCAGTACTTC

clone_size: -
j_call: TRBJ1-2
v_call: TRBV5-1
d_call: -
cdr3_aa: CASSHGVTTSNYGYTF
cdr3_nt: TGCGCCAGCAGCCACGGCGTGACAACCTCTAACTATGGCTACACCTTC

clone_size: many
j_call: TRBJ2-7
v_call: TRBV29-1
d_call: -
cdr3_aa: CSVESRIHEQYF
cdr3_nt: TGCAGCGTTGAGTCGAGAATCCACGAGCAGTACTTC

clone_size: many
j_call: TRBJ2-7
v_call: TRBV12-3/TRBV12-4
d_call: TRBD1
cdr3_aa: CASSLGDRASYEQYF
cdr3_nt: TGTGCCAGCAGTTTAGGGGACAGGGCCTCCTACGAGCAGTACTTC

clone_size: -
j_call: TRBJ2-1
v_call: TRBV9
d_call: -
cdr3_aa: CASSVGAGWDNEQFF
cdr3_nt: TGTGCCAGCAGCGTAGGGGCGGGATGGGACAATGAGCAGTTCTTC

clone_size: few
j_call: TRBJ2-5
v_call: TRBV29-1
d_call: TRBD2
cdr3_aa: CSVSGTSGSETQYF
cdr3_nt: TGCAGCGTTTCCGGGACTAGCGGGAGCGAGACCCAGTACTTC

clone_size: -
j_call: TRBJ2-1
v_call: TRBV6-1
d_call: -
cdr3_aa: CATQTGPVNEQFF
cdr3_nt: TGTGCCACACAGACAGGACCAGTCAATGAGCAGTTCTTC

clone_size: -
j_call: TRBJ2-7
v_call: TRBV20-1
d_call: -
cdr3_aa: CSVPRSGSSYEQYF
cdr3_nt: TGCAGTGTCCCTAGGTCCGGGTCCTCCTACGAGCAGTACTTC

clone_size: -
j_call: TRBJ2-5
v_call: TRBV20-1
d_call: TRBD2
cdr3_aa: CSAERGGEETQYF
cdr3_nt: TGCAGTGCCGAGCGGGGGGGCGAGGAGACCCAGTACTTC

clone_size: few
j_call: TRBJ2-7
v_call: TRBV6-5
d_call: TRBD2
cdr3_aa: CASSYSLAGPYEQYF
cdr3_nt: TGTGCCAGCAGTTACTCACTAGCGGGCCCCTACGAGCAGTACTTC

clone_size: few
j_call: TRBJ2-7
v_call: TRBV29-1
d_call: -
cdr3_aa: CSVEELGEQYF
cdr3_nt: TGCAGCGTTGAGGAGCTCGGCGAGCAGTACTTC

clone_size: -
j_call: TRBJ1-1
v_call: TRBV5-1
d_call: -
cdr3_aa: CASSEGVTEAFF
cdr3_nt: TGCGCCAGCAGCGAGGGAGTAACTGAAGCTTTCTTT

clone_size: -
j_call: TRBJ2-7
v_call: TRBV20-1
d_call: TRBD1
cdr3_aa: CSAAGGSVLNHEQYF
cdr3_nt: TGCAGTGCTGCAGGGGGTTCGGTGCTTAATCACGAGCAGTACTTC

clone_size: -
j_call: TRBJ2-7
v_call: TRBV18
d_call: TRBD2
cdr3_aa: CASSPGGGSSYEQYF
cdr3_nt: TGTGCCAGCTCACCTGGGGGAGGGTCCTCCTACGAGCAGTACTTC

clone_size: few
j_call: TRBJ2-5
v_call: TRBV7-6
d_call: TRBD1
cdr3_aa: CASSSWTGLETQYF
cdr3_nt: TGTGCCAGCAGCTCATGGACAGGGTTGGAGACCCAGTACTTC

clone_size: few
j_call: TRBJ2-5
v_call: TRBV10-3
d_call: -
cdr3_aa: CAISGSSGRETQYF
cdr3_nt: TGTGCCATCAGTGGGTCCTCTGGGAGGGAGACCCAGTACTTC

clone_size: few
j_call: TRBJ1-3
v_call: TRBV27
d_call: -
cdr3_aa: CASGYGGPGNTIYF
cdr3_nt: TGTGCCAGCGGGTATGGAGGGCCTGGAAACACCATATATTTT

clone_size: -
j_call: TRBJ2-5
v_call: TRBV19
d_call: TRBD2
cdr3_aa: CASSIGLADGETQYF
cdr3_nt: TGTGCCAGTAGTATTGGGCTAGCGGACGGGGAGACCCAGTACTTC

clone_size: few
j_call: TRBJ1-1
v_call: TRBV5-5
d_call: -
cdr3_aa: CASSRRTSYMNTEAFF
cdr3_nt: TGTGCCAGCAGCCGGCGGACAAGCTACATGAACACTGAAGCTTTCTTT

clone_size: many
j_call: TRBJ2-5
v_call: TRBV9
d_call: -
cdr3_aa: CASSVDGETQYF
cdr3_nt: TGTGCCAGCAGCGTAGATGGAGAGACCCAGTACTTC

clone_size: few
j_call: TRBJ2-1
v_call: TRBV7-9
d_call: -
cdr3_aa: CASATDYNEQFF
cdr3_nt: TGTGCCAGCGCCACAGACTACAATGAGCAGTTCTTC

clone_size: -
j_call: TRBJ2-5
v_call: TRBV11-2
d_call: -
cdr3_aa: CASSFFPGLQETQYF
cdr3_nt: TGTGCCAGCAGCTTTTTTCCAGGATTACAAGAGACCCAGTACTTC

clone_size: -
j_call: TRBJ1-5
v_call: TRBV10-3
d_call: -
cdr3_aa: CAISENLRAQHF
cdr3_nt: TGTGCCATCAGTGAAAATCTGAGGGCCCAGCATTTT

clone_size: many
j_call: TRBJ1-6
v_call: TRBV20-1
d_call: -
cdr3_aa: CSANRDGNSPLHF
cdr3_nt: TGCAGTGCTAACCGGGACGGTAATTCACCCCTCCACTTT

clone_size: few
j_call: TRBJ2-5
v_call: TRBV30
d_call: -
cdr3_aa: CAWSSGYQETQYF
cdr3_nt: TGTGCCTGGAGTTCAGGGTACCAAGAGACCCAGTACTTC

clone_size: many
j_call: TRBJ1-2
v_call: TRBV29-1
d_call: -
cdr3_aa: CSVTESGYTF
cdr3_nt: TGCAGCGTTACTGAGAGTGGCTACACCTTC

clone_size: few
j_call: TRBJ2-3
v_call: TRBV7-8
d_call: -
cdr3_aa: CASSPPGGSTDTQYF
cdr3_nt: TGTGCCAGCAGCCCCCCAGGCGGGAGCACAGATACGCAGTATTTT

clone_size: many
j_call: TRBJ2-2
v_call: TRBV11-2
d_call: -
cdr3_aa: CASSTPLQGANTGELFF
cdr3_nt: TGTGCCAGCAGCACCCCTCTACAGGGAGCGAACACCGGGGAGCTGTTTTTT

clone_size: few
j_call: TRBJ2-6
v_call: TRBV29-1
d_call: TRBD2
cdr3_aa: CSVEGTSASSGANVLTF
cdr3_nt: TGCAGCGTTGAGGGGACTAGCGCTAGCTCTGGGGCCAACGTCCTGACTTTC

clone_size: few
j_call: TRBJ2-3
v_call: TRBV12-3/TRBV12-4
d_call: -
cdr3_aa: CASSMGRFSTDTQYF
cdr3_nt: TGTGCCAGCAGTATGGGACGGTTTAGCACAGATACGCAGTATTTT

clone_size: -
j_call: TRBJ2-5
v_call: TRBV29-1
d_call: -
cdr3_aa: CSGGVEETQYF
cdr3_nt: TGCAGCGGAGGGGTAGAAGAGACCCAGTACTTC

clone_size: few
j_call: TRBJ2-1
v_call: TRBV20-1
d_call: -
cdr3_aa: CSARVGLTRYNEQFF
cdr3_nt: TGCAGTGCTAGAGTTGGTCTTACCAGATACAATGAGCAGTTCTTC

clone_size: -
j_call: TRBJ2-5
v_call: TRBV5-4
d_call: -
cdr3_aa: CASSSRTGDRETQYF
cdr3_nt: TGTGCCAGCAGCTCAAGAACGGGAGACCGGGAGACCCAGTACTTC

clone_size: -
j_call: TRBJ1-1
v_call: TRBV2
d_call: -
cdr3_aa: CASSDLGAEAFF
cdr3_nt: TGTGCCAGCAGTGACCTGGGAGCTGAAGCTTTCTTT

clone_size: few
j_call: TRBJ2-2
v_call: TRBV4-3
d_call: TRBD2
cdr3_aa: CASSQGPSGGTGELFF
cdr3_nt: TGCGCCAGCAGCCAAGGTCCCAGCGGGGGGACCGGGGAGCTGTTTTTT

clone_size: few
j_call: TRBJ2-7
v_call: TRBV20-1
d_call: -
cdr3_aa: CSAPTLDSYEQYF
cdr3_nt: TGCAGTGCCCCCACTTTAGACAGCTACGAGCAGTACTTC

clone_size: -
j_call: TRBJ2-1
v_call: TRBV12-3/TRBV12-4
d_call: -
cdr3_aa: CASSLGPAPGANEQFF
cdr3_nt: TGTGCCAGCAGTTTAGGTCCAGCCCCTGGAGCAAATGAGCAGTTCTTC

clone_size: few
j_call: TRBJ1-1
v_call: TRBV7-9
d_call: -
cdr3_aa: CASSLDSGDSTEAFF
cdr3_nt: TGTGCCAGCAGCTTAGATAGCGGGGATTCCACTGAAGCTTTCTTT

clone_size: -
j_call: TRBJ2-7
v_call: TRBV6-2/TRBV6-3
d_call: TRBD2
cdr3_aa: CASRHGLASTYEQYF
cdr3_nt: TGTGCCAGCAGGCACGGACTAGCGTCGACCTACGAGCAGTACTTC

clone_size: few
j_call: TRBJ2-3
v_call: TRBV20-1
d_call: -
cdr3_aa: CSATSRQRGGTDTQYF
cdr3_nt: TGCAGTGCTACCAGTCGACAGCGCGGTGGGACAGATACGCAGTATTTT

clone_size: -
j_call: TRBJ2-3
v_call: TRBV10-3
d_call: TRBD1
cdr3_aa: CATYSGTGPGNTQYF
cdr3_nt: TGTGCCACTTATTCCGGGACAGGTCCAGGGAATACGCAGTATTTT